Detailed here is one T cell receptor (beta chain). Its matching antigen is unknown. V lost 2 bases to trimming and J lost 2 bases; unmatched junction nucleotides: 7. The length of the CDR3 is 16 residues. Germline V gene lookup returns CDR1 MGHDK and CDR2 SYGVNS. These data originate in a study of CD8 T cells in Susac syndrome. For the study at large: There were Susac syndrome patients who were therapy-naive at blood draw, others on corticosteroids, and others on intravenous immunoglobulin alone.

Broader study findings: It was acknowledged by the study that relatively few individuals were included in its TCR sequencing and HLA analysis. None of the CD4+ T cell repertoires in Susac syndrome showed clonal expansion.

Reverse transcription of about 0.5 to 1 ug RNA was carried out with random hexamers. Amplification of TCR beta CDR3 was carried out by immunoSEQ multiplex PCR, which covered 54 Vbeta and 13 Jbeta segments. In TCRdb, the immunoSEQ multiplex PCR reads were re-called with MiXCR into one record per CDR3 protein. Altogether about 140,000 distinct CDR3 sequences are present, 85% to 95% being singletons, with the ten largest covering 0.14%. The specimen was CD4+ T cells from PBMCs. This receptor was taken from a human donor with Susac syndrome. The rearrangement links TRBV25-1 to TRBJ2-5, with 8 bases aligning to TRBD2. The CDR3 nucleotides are TGTGCCAGCAGTGAAGGCTTGTTAGCGGGACAAGAGACCCAGTACTTC. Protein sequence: CASSEGLLAGQETQYF.